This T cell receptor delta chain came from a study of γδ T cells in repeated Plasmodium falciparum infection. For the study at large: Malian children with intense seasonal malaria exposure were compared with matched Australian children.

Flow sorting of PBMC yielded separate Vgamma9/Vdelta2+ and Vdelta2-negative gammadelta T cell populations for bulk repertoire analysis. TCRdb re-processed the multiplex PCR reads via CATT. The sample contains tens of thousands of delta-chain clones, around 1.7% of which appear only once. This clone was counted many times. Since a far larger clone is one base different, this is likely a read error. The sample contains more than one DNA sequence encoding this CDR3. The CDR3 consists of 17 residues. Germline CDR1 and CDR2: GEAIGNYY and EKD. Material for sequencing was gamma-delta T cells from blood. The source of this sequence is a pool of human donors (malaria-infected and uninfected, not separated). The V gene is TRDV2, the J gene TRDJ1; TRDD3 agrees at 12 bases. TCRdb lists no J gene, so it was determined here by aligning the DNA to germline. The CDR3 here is CACDTEYWGIHTDKLIF. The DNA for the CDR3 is TGTGCCTGCGACACCGAGTACTGGGGGATACACACCGATAAACTCATCTTT.